This T cell receptor (beta chain) was recovered during a study of blood T cells in healthy people across ages. This clonotype was counted only a few times. The study recruited healthy Caucasian donors from Russia who were aged about 6 to 90. No fewer than 7 million PBMCs went into each sample. With a J-beta primer mix and a sample-barcoded 5' primer, a second PCR ran about 7 to 12 cycles. TCRdb recomputed calls from the 5' RACE reads with MiXCR, one row per CDR3 protein. The sample lists 550,000 to 750,000 distinct CDR3 sequences, more than 20% occurring once. Sequencing used blood. The source is a man between 65 and 85 years old in good health.

CDR3 sequence: CASSSPQGAGNTIYF. CDR3 nucleotides: TGTGCCAGCAGTTCCCCACAGGGGGCTGGAAACACCATATATTTT. This chain uses TRBV28 with TRBJ1-3; 8 bases agree with TRBD1. The CDR3 runs 15 residues. Germline V gene sequence: CDR1 MDHEN, CDR2 SYDVKM. V gave up 4 bases and J gave up 2 bases; unmatched junction bases: 4. Looking up the rest from reference TRBV28 and TRBJ1-3 gives the full variable domain: DVKVTQSSRYLVKRTGEKVFLECVQDMDHENMFWYRQDPGLGLRLIYFSYDVKMKEKGDIPEGYSVSREKKERFSLILESASTNQTSMYLCASSSPQGAGNTIYFGEGSWLTVV.